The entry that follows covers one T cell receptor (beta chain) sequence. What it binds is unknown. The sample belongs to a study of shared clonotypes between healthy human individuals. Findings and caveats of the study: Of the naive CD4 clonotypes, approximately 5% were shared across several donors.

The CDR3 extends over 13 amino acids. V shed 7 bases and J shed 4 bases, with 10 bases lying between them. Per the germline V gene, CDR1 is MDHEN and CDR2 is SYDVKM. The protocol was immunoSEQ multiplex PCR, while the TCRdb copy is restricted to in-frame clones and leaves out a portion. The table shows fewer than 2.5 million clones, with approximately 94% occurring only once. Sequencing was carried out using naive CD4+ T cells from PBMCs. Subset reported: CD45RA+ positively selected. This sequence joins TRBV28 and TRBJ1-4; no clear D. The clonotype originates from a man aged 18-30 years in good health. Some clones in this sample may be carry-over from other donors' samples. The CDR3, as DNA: TGTGCCAGCACCCCAGATTTTAATGAAAAACTGTTTTTT. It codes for CASTPDFNEKLFF.